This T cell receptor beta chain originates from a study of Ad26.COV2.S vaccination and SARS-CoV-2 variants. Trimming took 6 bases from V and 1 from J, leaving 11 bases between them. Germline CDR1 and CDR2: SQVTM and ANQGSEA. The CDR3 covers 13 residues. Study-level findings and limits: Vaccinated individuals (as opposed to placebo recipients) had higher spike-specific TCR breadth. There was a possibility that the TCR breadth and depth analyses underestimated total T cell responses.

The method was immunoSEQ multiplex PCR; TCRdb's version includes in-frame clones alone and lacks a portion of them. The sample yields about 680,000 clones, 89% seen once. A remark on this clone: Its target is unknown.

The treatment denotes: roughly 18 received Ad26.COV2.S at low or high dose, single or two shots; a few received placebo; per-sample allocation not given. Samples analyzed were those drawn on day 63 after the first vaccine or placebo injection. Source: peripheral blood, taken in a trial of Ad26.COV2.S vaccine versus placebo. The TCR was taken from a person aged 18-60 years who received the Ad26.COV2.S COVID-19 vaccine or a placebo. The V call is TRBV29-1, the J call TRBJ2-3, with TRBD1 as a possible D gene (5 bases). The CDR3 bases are TGCAGCGTGGCCCAGGGCGGCACAGATACGCAGTATTTT. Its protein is CSVAQGGTDTQYF.